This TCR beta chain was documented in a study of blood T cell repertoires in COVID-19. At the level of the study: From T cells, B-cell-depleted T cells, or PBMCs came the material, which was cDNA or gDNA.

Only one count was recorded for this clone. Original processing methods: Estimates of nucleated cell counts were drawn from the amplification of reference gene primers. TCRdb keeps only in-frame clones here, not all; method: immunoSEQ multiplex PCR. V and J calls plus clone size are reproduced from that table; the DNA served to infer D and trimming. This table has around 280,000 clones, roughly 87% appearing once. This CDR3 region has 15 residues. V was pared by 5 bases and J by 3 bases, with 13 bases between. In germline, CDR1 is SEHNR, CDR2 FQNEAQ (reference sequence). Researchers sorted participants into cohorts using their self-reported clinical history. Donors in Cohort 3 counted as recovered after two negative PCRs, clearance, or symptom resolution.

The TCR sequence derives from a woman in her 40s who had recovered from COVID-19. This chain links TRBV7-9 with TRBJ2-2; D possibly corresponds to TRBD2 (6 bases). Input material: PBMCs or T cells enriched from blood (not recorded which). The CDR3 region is CASSPGTQDTGELFF. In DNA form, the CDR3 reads TGTGCCAGCAGCCCAGGGACTCAGGACACCGGGGAGCTGTTTTTT.